A selection of T cell receptor beta chains follows, all from one sample in a study of shared clonotypes between healthy human individuals. Sequencing was performed with immunoSEQ multiplex PCR; in TCRdb, only in-frame clones are kept and a portion is missing. Among about 2.1 million clones, 85% to 95% were seen once, and the ten largest hold about 1.8%. Sequenced material: naive CD8+ T cells from PBMCs. Receptors originate from a young man in good health. Some clones in this sample may be carry-over from other donors' samples. Each CDR3 is given with its conserved first and last residue. A D gene is named only where the DNA matches it firmly. Rows give clone size only sometimes, using once, few, many, or a class for an expanded clone.

d_call,j_call,clone_size,v_call,cdr3_nt,cdr3_aa
NA,TRBJ1-1,NA,TRBV6-5,TGTGCCAGCAGGATTCAGGGGCCTCGGACTGAAGCTTTCTTT,CASRIQGPRTEAFF
TRBD2,TRBJ2-7,NA,TRBV27,TGTGCCAGCAGTTTTCTAGGGACTAGCGGGAGGGACGAGCAGTACTTC,CASSFLGTSGRDEQYF
NA,TRBJ1-3,NA,TRBV27,TGTGCCAGCGCCCTAAGGGGGGCCTCTGGAAACACCATATATTTT,CASALRGASGNTIYF
NA,TRBJ1-2,NA,TRBV6-6,TGTGCCAGCAGTTACTTAGGCAGAGAGGGCTACACCTTC,CASSYLGREGYTF
NA,TRBJ1-2,once,TRBV30,TGTGCCTGGAGTTGGGTTGACTATGGCTACACCTTC,CAWSWVDYGYTF
NA,TRBJ2-1,NA,TRBV19,TGTGCCAGTAGTATTGGCAGCCCGCGCAGCAATGAGCAGTTCTTC,CASSIGSPRSNEQFF
TRBD2,TRBJ2-5,NA,TRBV10-3,TGTGCCATTAACCGGGAGGGACGGGGCGAGACCCAGTACTTC,CAINREGRGETQYF
NA,TRBJ1-4,NA,TRBV28,TGTGCCAGCAGTTTTACAGGGATGTCTAATGAAAAACTGTTTTTT,CASSFTGMSNEKLFF
TRBD2,TRBJ2-7,NA,TRBV9,TGTGCCAGCAGCGTAGGAGCGGGAGTGTACGAGCAGTACTTC,CASSVGAGVYEQYF
NA,TRBJ2-1,NA,TRBV7-3,TGTGCCAGCAGCTTAATTAGGCGTCCCTACAATGAGCAGTTCTTC,CASSLIRRPYNEQFF
TRBD1,TRBJ1-2,NA,TRBV6-1,TGTGCCAGCAGTGAAGCCGGGACAGGGGGCACCTATGGCTACACCTTC,CASSEAGTGGTYGYTF
NA,TRBJ1-2,NA,TRBV6-5,TGTGCCAGCAGTTATGCGGACCGTAGGGGCTATGGCTACACCTTC,CASSYADRRGYGYTF
NA,TRBJ1-1,once,TRBV14,TGTGCCAGCAGCCAAGATGGTGGGGCTTACACTGAAGCTTTCTTT,CASSQDGGAYTEAFF
TRBD2,TRBJ2-7,NA,TRBV13,TGTGCCAGCAGCCGGATGTCGCAAAGGGGACTAGAGACTTACGAGCAGTACTTC,CASSRMSQRGLETYEQYF
NA,TRBJ1-1,NA,TRBV5-6,TGTGCCAGCAGCCAGTCCGGGGCTGGATTTTTGAACACTGAAGCTTTCTTT,CASSQSGAGFLNTEAFF
NA,TRBJ2-1,NA,TRBV28,TGTGCCAGCAGTTTGAACAGGGCATTTGAGCAGTTCTTC,CASSLNRAFEQFF
NA,TRBJ2-5,NA,TRBV2,TGTGCCAGCAGTGCGGACGGAGAGGAGACCCAGTACTTC,CASSADGEETQYF
TRBD2,TRBJ2-7,once,TRBV7-9,TGTGCCAGCAGCCCTCCAGGACTAGCGGGAGTTTACGAGCAGTACTTC,CASSPPGLAGVYEQYF
NA,TRBJ1-2,NA,TRBV5-5,TGTGCCAGCAGCTTGGGCAAAGGAGGAGGCTACACCTTC,CASSLGKGGGYTF
TRBD1,TRBJ2-1,once,TRBV11-2,TGTGCCAGCAGCGGACAGGGGCAAGAAGCCAATGAGCAGTTCTTC,CASSGQGQEANEQFF
TRBD2,TRBJ2-3,NA,TRBV9,TGTGCCAGCAGCCCGCACCCGACTAGCGCATCCACAGATACGCAGTATTTT,CASSPHPTSASTDTQYF
NA,TRBJ2-7,once,TRBV10-3,TGTGCCGTACAAGGGGATGCCTACGAGCAGTACTTC,CAVQGDAYEQYF
NA,TRBJ2-1,NA,TRBV6-5,TGTGCCAGCAGTCCCCCAGGCTACTACAATGAGCAGTTCTTC,CASSPPGYYNEQFF
NA,TRBJ1-1,NA,TRBV5-1,TGCGCCAGCAGCTTAGGAGGGAATACTGAAGCTTTCTTT,CASSLGGNTEAFF
TRBD1,TRBJ1-2,few,TRBV7-9,TGTGCCAGCAGGGGTCGGGACAGGCTTAGTTATGGCTACACCTTC,CASRGRDRLSYGYTF
TRBD2,TRBJ2-7,NA,TRBV19,TGTGCCAGTAGTATCCGGGACTATGACTACGAGCAGTACTTC,CASSIRDYDYEQYF
TRBD2,TRBJ2-2,once,TRBV7-6,TGTGCCAGCAGCCCAGGACTAGCGGGAGGGCGGGGCACCGGGGAGCTGTTTTTT,CASSPGLAGGRGTGELFF
NA,TRBJ1-5,NA,TRBV27,TGTGCCAGCAGTCAGGGAGGCTGGCAGCCCCAGCATTTT,CASSQGGWQPQHF
TRBD1,TRBJ1-5,NA,TRBV9,TGTGCCAGCAGCGCAGGGGGCTACAATCAGCCCCAGCATTTT,CASSAGGYNQPQHF
TRBD2,TRBJ2-7,NA,TRBV27,TGTGCCAGCGGAACCAGCGGGAGGAACTCCTACGAGCAGTACTTC,CASGTSGRNSYEQYF
NA,TRBJ2-1,NA,TRBV7-9,TGTGCCAGCAGCTTAGGCCCAGGGAAAATACGCGATGAGCAGTTCTTC,CASSLGPGKIRDEQFF
TRBD2,TRBJ2-5,NA,TRBV25-1,TGTGCCAGCAGTGGGGGACTAGCGGGAGAGGGAGAGACCCAGTACTTC,CASSGGLAGEGETQYF
NA,TRBJ2-1,NA,TRBV4-2,TGTGCCAGCAGCCAAGATGCTACCTCCAATGAGCAGTTCTTC,CASSQDATSNEQFF
TRBD2,TRBJ2-7,NA,TRBV15,TGTGCCACCAGCAGAGGGGGGGGAGAGCAGTACTTC,CATSRGGGEQYF
NA,TRBJ1-4,NA,TRBV7-9,TGTGCCAGCAGCTCAACCTGGTCGGGAGAAAAACTGTTTTTT,CASSSTWSGEKLFF
TRBD2,TRBJ2-1,NA,TRBV27,TGTGCCAGCAGTTTAACGGCCGCGGCGGGAGGACTCTACAATGAGCAGTTCTTC,CASSLTAAAGGLYNEQFF
TRBD2,TRBJ2-7,once,TRBV4-3,TGCGCCAGCAGTCCCACTTTGGGGAGGGAGAAAGTTTACGAGCAGTACTTC,CASSPTLGREKVYEQYF
NA,TRBJ2-2,NA,TRBV19,TGTGCCAGTAGCCTGTGGACAGCGAACACCGGGGAGCTGTTTTTT,CASSLWTANTGELFF
NA,TRBJ2-7,NA,TRBV7-9,TGTGCCAGCAGCTTAGCGACTTGGGGCCAGCACGAGCAGTACTTC,CASSLATWGQHEQYF
NA,TRBJ1-1,few,TRBV27,TGTGCCAGCAGTTTATCGCCCAGGGGCACTGAAGCTTTCTTT,CASSLSPRGTEAFF
NA,TRBJ2-1,once,TRBV9,TGTGCCAGCAGCGAGGGAATGGACAGCCCCGACCCTGGTGAGCAGTTCTTC,CASSEGMDSPDPGEQFF
TRBD2,TRBJ2-7,NA,TRBV11-2,TGTGCCAGCAGCTTGGGGACTAGCAGGGCCTACGAGCAGTACTTC,CASSLGTSRAYEQYF
NA,TRBJ1-5,NA,TRBV7-8,TGTGCCAGCAGCTTAGATCGGGGAATAGATAGCAATCAGCCCCAGCATTTT,CASSLDRGIDSNQPQHF
TRBD1,TRBJ2-7,NA,TRBV30,TGTGCCTGGAGTGTAATCCCAGGGGGCGTCCACGAGCAGTACTTC,CAWSVIPGGVHEQYF
NA,TRBJ2-1,NA,TRBV27,TGTGCCAGCATCGTAGACCGAAACTCCTACAATGAGCAGTTCTTC,CASIVDRNSYNEQFF
NA,TRBJ1-1,NA,TRBV9,TGTGCCAGCAGCGTAGGTACCACAACTAGGCGGAACACTGAAGCTTTCTTT,CASSVGTTTRRNTEAFF
NA,TRBJ2-3,NA,TRBV6-6,TGTGCCAGCTCCCGAGGTGGCAATACGCAGTATTTT,CASSRGGNTQYF
TRBD1,TRBJ1-4,NA,TRBV28,TGTGCCAGCAGTCCGGGACAGACGTCTAATGAAAAACTGTTTTTT,CASSPGQTSNEKLFF
TRBD1,TRBJ1-5,NA,TRBV19,TGTGCCACCTCCAACGACAGGGTCGGCAATCAGCCCCAGCATTTT,CATSNDRVGNQPQHF